These 27 T cell receptor beta chains originate from one sample sequenced in a study of T cell responses to AZD1222 COVID-19 vaccine. Sequencing was performed with immunoSEQ multiplex PCR; in TCRdb, only in-frame clones are kept and a portion is missing. The table shows 100,000 to 150,000 clones, with 88% occurring only once. The sample was peripheral blood, taken on day 0 of AZD1222 vaccination. These receptors were obtained from an adult in good health.

This clone was detected only a few times. The rearrangement links TRBV19 to TRBJ1-5; 7 nucleotides match TRBD1. Germline CDR1 is LNHDA and CDR2 is SQIVND (reference sequence). The CDR3 contains 15 residues. The V gene end was trimmed by 6 bases and the J gene end by 2 bases; junction bases not matched to a gene: 7. This chain's CDR3 is CASSYDGTGNQPQHF. In DNA, the CDR3 is TGTGCCAGTAGCTACGACGGGACAGGCAATCAGCCCCAGCATTTT. Full variable domain (outside the CDR3, taken from reference TRBV19 and TRBJ1-5): DGGITQSPKYLFRKEGQNVTLSCEQNLNHDAMYWYRQDPGQGLRLIYYSQIVNDFQKGDIAEGYSVSREKKESFPLTVTSAQKNPTAFYLCASSYDGTGNQPQHFGDGTRLSIL.

The chain recombines TRBV14 with TRBJ2-2, with D possibly being TRBD2 (5 bases). Trimming took 2 bases from V and 3 from J, leaving 19 bases between them. Germline-derived CDR1 and CDR2 are SGHDN and FVKESK. This CDR3 has 18 residues. The CDR3 protein is CASSQRGIYREDTGELFF. CDR3 sequence (DNA): TGTGCCAGCAGCCAACGGGGTATATATAGGGAAGACACCGGGGAGCTGTTTTTT.

This rearrangement joins TRBV11-2 to TRBJ2-7; D not certain. The CDR3 is made up of 13 amino acids. V lost 0 bases to trimming and J lost 6 bases, with 9 bases between them. Germline lookup yields CDR1 SGHAT and CDR2 FQNNGV. CDR3 sequence: CASSLEGFGEQYF. DNA of the CDR3: TGTGCCAGCAGCTTAGAGGGGTTCGGCGAGCAGTACTTC.

Here the CDR3 reads CASSIYLDQPQHF. The CDR3 DNA reads as TGTGCCAGTAGTATTTACCTAGATCAGCCCCAGCATTTT. The J gene is TRBJ1-5, the V gene TRBV19; D is ambiguous. The CDR3 spans 13 residues. In germline, CDR1 is LNHDA, CDR2 SQIVND (reference sequence). V shed 3 bases and J shed 5 bases, with 8 bases lying between them.

This rearrangement joins TRBV29-1 to TRBJ1-1; D is ambiguous. CDR1 is SQVTM, CDR2 ANQGSEA, per germline. V lost 4 bases to trimming and J lost 4 bases, with 7 bases between them. The CDR3 loop spans 11 amino acids. The CDR3 sequence: CSVATSTEAFF. The CDR3 coding sequence is TGCAGCGTTGCTACGTCCACTGAAGCTTTCTTT.

The V and J genes are TRBV10-1 and TRBJ2-2; TRBD1 matches at 8 bases. V dropped 2 bases and J dropped 5; count of bases not matched to a gene: 4. Germline V gene data show CDR1 as WNHNN and CDR2 as SYGVQD (reference sequence). CDR3 length: 15 residues. The CDR3 DNA reads TGCGCCAGCAGTGAGCGGGACAGGTGGACCGGGGAGCTGTTTTTT. Translating it yields CASSERDRWTGELFF.

J is TRBJ2-3 and V is TRBV6-5; weak D call: TRBD2 (5 bases). Germline-derived CDR1 and CDR2 are MNHEY and SVGAGI. Trimming shortened V by 5 bases and J by 0 bases, and 6 bases separated the two germline ends. The CDR3 contains 13 residues. The CDR3 bases are TGTGCCAGCAGTCGGACTAGCACAGATACGCAGTATTTT. It translates to CASSRTSTDTQYF.

The CDR3 spells CAIRAGTSPLHF. CDR3 sequence (DNA): TGTGCCATCAGAGCAGGAACTTCACCCCTCCACTTT. This rearrangement joins TRBV10-3 to TRBJ1-6, with D unresolved. This CDR3 comprises 12 residues. Trimming took 6 bases from V and 9 from J, leaving 9 bases between them. Looked up from germline, CDR1 is ENHRY and CDR2 is SYGVKD.

The chain combines TRBV15 with TRBJ1-1, with D uncertain. Germline assignment: CDR1 LNHNV and CDR2 YYDKDF (reference sequence). The CDR3 runs 12 residues. Trimming took 6 bases from V and 8 from J, leaving 13 bases between them. The CDR3 sequence: CATSHFNSEAFF. DNA for the CDR3: TGTGCCACCAGTCATTTTAATTCGGAAGCTTTCTTT.

The chain combines TRBV15 with TRBJ2-1; D is undetermined. The CDR3 spans 13 residues. Germline V gene data show CDR1 as LNHNV and CDR2 as YYDKDF (reference sequence). The V end lost 0 bases, the J end lost 8 bases, and 8 bases lay between the germline ends. The CDR3 sequence is CATSRDRGDEQFF. CDR3 DNA sequence: TGTGCCACCAGCAGAGATCGAGGAGATGAGCAGTTCTTC. Combining the CDR3 with reference TRBV15 and TRBJ2-1 gives the whole variable domain DAMVIQNPRYQVTQFGKPVTLSCSQTLNHNVMYWYQQKSSQAPKLLFHYYDKDFNNEADTPDNFQSRRPNTSFCFLDIRSPGLGDTAMYLCATSRDRGDEQFFGPGTRLTVL.

This clone was counted a few times. CDR3 sequence reads: CASSPGEWTANTGELFF. CDR3 sequence (DNA): TGTGCCAGCAGCCCAGGGGAATGGACAGCCAACACCGGGGAGCTGTTTTTT. V is TRBV11-2 and J is TRBJ2-2; maybe TRBD1 (6 bases). The CDR3 is made up of 17 amino acids. Germline V gene sequence: CDR1 SGHAT, CDR2 FQNNGV. Trimming took off 5 bases at V and 2 bases at J, with 18 bases between the two ends.

Details on this clone: Other nucleotide sequences from this sample produce the same CDR3. The chain has TRBV19 and TRBJ1-5, with D hard to call. V shed 3 bases and J shed 0 bases, with 6 bases lying between them. The CDR3 sequence is 14 residues long. The germline CDR1 and CDR2 sequences are LNHDA and SQIVND (reference sequence). The CDR3 nucleotides are TGTGCCAGTAGTATGTGGGGTAGCAATCAGCCCCAGCATTTT. The encoded protein is CASSMWGSNQPQHF.

The chain employs TRBV12-5 and TRBJ2-1; 8 bases align to TRBD2. The junction had 3 bases not matched to a gene; V was cut back by 1 base and J by 7 bases. From germline, CDR1 is LGHNT and CDR2 FRNRAP. The CDR3 totals 14 residues. The CDR3 loop is CASGLGGGRNEQFF. The CDR3 DNA reads as TGTGCTAGTGGTTTGGGCGGGGGGAGGAATGAGCAGTTCTTC.

This chain connects TRBV24-1 to TRBJ2-3, with TRBD2 matching over 8 bases. There are 17 residues in the CDR3. The germline V gene has CDR1 KGHDR and CDR2 SFDVKD. V dropped 5 bases and J dropped 0; count of bases not matched to a gene: 9. CDR3 residues: CATSGFGGGPSTDTQYF. The CDR3 bases are TGTGCCACCAGTGGTTTCGGGGGGGGCCCTAGCACAGATACGCAGTATTTT.

This clone showed up just a few times. The chain carries TRBV18 and TRBJ1-6; D not certain. The CDR3 has 12 amino acids. Germline CDR1 reads KGHSH; CDR2 reads LQKENI. V dropped 0 bases and J dropped 10 bases, with 4 bases sitting between them. Here the CDR3 reads CASSPPASPLHF. In nucleotides, the CDR3 is TGTGCCAGCTCACCACCAGCGTCACCCCTCCACTTT.

The rearrangement links TRBV28 to TRBJ1-2; the D gene is possibly TRBD1 (6 bases). V lost 3 bases and J 1 base, leaving 12 bases between the germline ends. Looked up from germline, CDR1 is MDHEN and CDR2 is SYDVKM. This CDR3 has 15 residues. The CDR3 protein is CASSFSGTLNYGYTF. CDR3 DNA sequence: TGTGCCAGCAGTTTCTCCGGGACACTTAACTATGGCTACACCTTC.

The rearrangement joins TRBV5-1 to TRBJ1-1, with a weak D call TRBD1 (5 bases). This CDR3 is 17 amino acids long. V was clipped by 4 bases and J by 0 bases, with 19 bases between them. The V gene's germline CDR1 is SGHRS and CDR2 YFSETQ. CDR3 DNA sequence: TGCGCCAGCAGCCCTGGGGGTGGGGCCGGGCTGAACACTGAAGCTTTCTTT. Its protein is CASSPGGGAGLNTEAFF.

This chain links TRBV5-1 with TRBJ2-7; 11 bases fit TRBD2. CDR1 and CDR2 from the germline V gene are SGHRS and YFSETQ. V lost 3 bases and J lost 0; bases outside the gene matches: 5. This CDR3 is 16 amino acids long. CDR3 nucleotide sequence: TGCGCCAGCAGCTCCCGACTAGCGGGAACCTCCTACGAGCAGTACTTC. Protein product: CASSSRLAGTSYEQYF.

The chain combines TRBV18 with TRBJ2-6, with unresolved D. V lost 1 base to trimming and J lost 0 bases, with 10 bases between them. The CDR3 extends over 17 amino acids. In germline, CDR1 is KGHSH, CDR2 LQKENI. The CDR3 nucleotides read TGTGCCAGCTCACCACTCGCCCTGACCTCTGGGGCCAACGTCCTGACTTTC. It translates to CASSPLALTSGANVLTF.

V is TRBV6-6 and J is TRBJ1-2; 7 positions match TRBD1. Trimming at V came to 10 bases and at J to 4 bases, leaving 9 bases not matched to a gene. CDR1 and CDR2 from the germline V gene are MNHNY and SVGAGI (reference sequence). The CDR3 is 13 amino acids. CDR3 amino acids: CATLDRIVYGYTF. The DNA for the CDR3 is TGTGCCACCTTGGACAGGATCGTCTATGGCTACACCTTC.

V is TRBV11-2 and J is TRBJ1-1, with a weak D call TRBD1 (6 bases). This CDR3 has 11 amino acids. The V end was cut by 4 bases, the J end by 10 bases, with 10 bases between. Per the germline V gene, CDR1 is SGHAT and CDR2 is FQNNGV. CDR3 in amino acids: CASSYGGLAFF. The DNA of the CDR3 is TGTGCCAGCAGCTATGGGGGGCTAGCTTTCTTT.

On this clone itself: The junction departs from germline at one end; a sequencing error may be responsible. V and J are TRBV11-3 and TRBJ2-5, with 7 nucleotides matching TRBD1. Germline CDR1 and CDR2: SGHNT and YENEEA. The CDR3 loop spans 14 amino acids. As DNA, the CDR3 is TGTGCCAGCAGCTTGGGGACAGACCAAAAGACCCAGTACTTC. Protein: CASSLGTDQKTQYF.

CDR3 sequence: CASSRGGLVGRYNEQFF. The CDR3 nucleotides read TGCGCCAGCAGCCGCGGTGGGCTGGTCGGACGATACAATGAGCAGTTCTTC. The chain combines TRBV4-1 with TRBJ2-1; unclear D gene. The V gene lost 4 bases and the J gene lost 4 bases, with 20 bases spanning the gap. CDR1 MGHRA and CDR2 YSYEKL come from the germline V gene. The CDR3 spans 17 residues.

The CDR3 loop reads CASSFGGAGEKLFF. The DNA for the CDR3 is TGCGCCAGCAGCTTCGGGGGGGCCGGTGAAAAACTGTTTTTT. This chain uses TRBV5-1 with TRBJ1-4; TRBD1 is a possible D gene (6 bases). The V and J ends lost 2 bases and 7 bases respectively, with 12 bases between them. The CDR3 loop spans 14 amino acids. Germline loops: CDR1 SGHRS, CDR2 YFSETQ.

The chain employs TRBV3-1 (or the pseudogene TRBV3-2) and TRBJ2-7; D could derive from TRBD1 or TRBD2 (5 bases each). V was pared by 4 bases and J by 3 bases, with 22 bases between. CDR1 LGHDT and CDR2 YNNKEL come from the germline V gene (reference sequence). This CDR3 is built from 17 residues. This CDR3 reads CASSPQDPRGAGYEQYF. DNA for the CDR3: TGTGCCAGCAGCCCACAAGACCCCCGGGGCGCAGGCTACGAGCAGTACTTC.

The rearrangement uses TRBV9 and TRBJ2-5; 9 bases line up with TRBD2. Germline V gene sequence: CDR1 SGDLS, CDR2 YYNGEE. Germline trimming cut 1 base from V and 2 bases from J; bases unmatched to any gene: 3. This CDR3 has 15 residues. The DNA for the CDR3 is TGTGCCAGCAGCGTATGGAGCGGGGGGCAAGAGACCCAGTACTTC. Translation gives CASSVWSGGQETQYF.

The chain employs TRBV5-6 and TRBJ1-1; no reliable D call. The CDR3 is 14 amino acids. V was shortened by 5 bases and J by 3 bases, with 14 bases between the two germline ends. Looked up from germline, CDR1 is SGHDT and CDR2 is YYEEEE. The CDR3 here is CASSPEGWDTEAFF. CDR3 sequence (DNA): TGTGCCAGCAGTCCAGAGGGATGGGACACTGAAGCTTTCTTT.